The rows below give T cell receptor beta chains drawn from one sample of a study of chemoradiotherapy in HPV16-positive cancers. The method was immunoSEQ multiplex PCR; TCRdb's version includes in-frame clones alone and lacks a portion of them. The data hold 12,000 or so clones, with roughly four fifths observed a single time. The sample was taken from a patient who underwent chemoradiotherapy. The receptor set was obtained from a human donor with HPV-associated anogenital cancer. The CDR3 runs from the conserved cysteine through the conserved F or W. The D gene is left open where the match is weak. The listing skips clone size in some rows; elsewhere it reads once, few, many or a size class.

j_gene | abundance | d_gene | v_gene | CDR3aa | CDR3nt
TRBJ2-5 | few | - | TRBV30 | CAHAPWQTVQTQYF | TGTGCGCACGCCCCGTGGCAGACGGTTCAGACCCAGTACTTC
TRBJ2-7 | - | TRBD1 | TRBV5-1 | CASSTGTGIYEQYF | TGCGCCAGCAGCACCGGGACAGGGATCTACGAGCAGTACTTC
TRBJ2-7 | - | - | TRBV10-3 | CAISDPGTGTYEQYF | TGTGCCATCAGTGACCCGGGGACGGGAACCTACGAGCAGTACTTC
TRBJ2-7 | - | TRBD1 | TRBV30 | CAWIRTGKFYEQYF | TGTGCCTGGATTAGGACAGGGAAGTTCTACGAGCAGTACTTC
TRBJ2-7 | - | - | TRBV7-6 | CASSSGPLYEQYF | TGTGCCAGCAGCTCTGGGCCTTTATACGAGCAGTACTTC
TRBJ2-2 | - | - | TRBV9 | CASSPWDPGELFF | TGTGCCAGCAGCCCTTGGGACCCCGGGGAGCTGTTTTTT
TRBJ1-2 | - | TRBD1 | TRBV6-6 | CASSVGQGARGYTF | TGTGCCAGCAGCGTGGGACAGGGGGCGAGGGGCTACACCTTC
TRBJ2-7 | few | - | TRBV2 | CASSDSGVEQYF | TGTGCCAGCAGTGACTCCGGGGTCGAGCAGTACTTC
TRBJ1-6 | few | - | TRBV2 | CASRPTTGVNSPLHF | TGTGCCAGCAGGCCCACGACAGGAGTTAATTCACCCCTCCACTTT
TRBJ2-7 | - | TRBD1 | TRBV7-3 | CASSLIGTGNLCTYEQYF | TGTGCCAGCAGCTTAATTGGGACAGGGAACCTCTGTACCTACGAGCAGTACTTC
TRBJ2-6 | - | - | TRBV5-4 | CASSSGTVRSGANVLTF | TGTGCCAGCAGCTCCGGAACGGTTCGCTCTGGGGCCAACGTCCTGACTTTC
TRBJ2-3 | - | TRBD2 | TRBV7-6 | CASSFGLAGAGDTQYF | TGTGCCAGCAGCTTCGGACTAGCGGGGGCCGGGGATACGCAGTATTTT
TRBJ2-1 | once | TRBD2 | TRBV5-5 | CASSRGGNNEQFF | TGTGCCAGCAGCCGGGGGGGAAACAATGAGCAGTTCTTC
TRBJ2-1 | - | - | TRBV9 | CASSFIGGADEQFF | TGTGCCAGCAGCTTTATAGGGGGGGCGGATGAGCAGTTCTTC
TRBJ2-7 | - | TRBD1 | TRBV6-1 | CASSGTGSRIYEQYF | TGTGCCAGCAGCGGGACAGGGTCTCGAATTTACGAGCAGTACTTC
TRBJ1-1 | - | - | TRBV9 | CASSVEGSNTEAFF | TGTGCCAGCAGCGTAGAGGGCTCAAACACTGAAGCTTTCTTT